This T cell receptor (beta chain) was sequenced for a study of cytomegalovirus exposure and HLA in healthy donors. This clone is a singleton in its sample. The antigen is unknown. Study-level results: Beyond CMV serostatus, there was no information to go on about immune exposure. The HLA-A and HLA-B alleles of most subjects were reportedly predicted accurately from TCR beta sequences.

In the PCR, 60 Vbeta and 13 Jbeta primers were used. Sequencing used immunoSEQ multiplex PCR; TCRdb keeps in-frame clones, though not all of them. The profile shows 150,000 to 200,000 clones, roughly 80% of them singletons. Germline assignment: CDR1 SGHRS and CDR2 YFSETQ. This CDR3 has 16 amino acids. J was trimmed by 2 bases and V by 3 bases; bases with no gene match: 10. The TCR comes from a male donor in good health and CMV-seronegative. The gene calls are TRBV5-1 and TRBJ1-1, with 7 bases that match TRBD1. The sample was PBMCs. This chain's CDR3 is CASSYHPGTANTEAFF. Written as DNA, the CDR3 is TGCGCCAGCAGCTACCACCCCGGGACAGCTAACACTGAAGCTTTCTTT.